Sequencing of this TCR beta chain was carried out in a study of T cells in Graves' hyperthyroidism and ophthalmopathy. General observations from the study: Blood also showed most of the thyroid clonotypes that were expanded above 0.001. Patients with ophthalmopathy were separated from those with stable hyperthyroidism by a 13 V-J model. The model made its ophthalmopathy prediction, and onset followed a median approximately 7 months later.

This clonotype has at least ten counts. Its antigen is not identified. There were TCR beta CDR3 regions amplified from RNA transcripts. HTBI primers were used for first-round RT-PCR of the TCR CDR3. TCRdb ran MiXCR on the multiplex PCR reads and lists one entry per CDR3 protein. The sample consists of hundreds of thousands of distinct CDR3 sequences, approximately 40% of them appearing once. CDR1 is MNHEY, CDR2 SVGAGI, per germline. CDR3 size: 14 residues. V lost 7 bases and J lost 0, with 12 bases in between. Graves' hyperthyroidism was deemed stable given no ophthalmopathy progression within 18 months.

Sequencing was carried out using blood. The receptor was derived from a middle-aged woman with Graves' hyperthyroidism. The J gene is TRBJ1-1, the V gene TRBV6-5, with unresolved D. CDR3 in amino acids: CASIQRYMNTEAFF. For the CDR3, the DNA is TGTGCCAGCATTCAGCGCTACATGAACACTGAAGCTTTCTTT.